This TCR beta chain comes out of a study of T cell responses to AZD1222 COVID-19 vaccine. Study-wide points: White British ancestry dominated among donors, who included more females, and clonal diversity was possibly underestimated.

Using immunoSEQ multiplex PCR, the repertoire was profiled, and TCRdb retains in-frame clones only, with some absent. The sample has approximately 180,000 clones, roughly 88% seen once. CDR1 SGHVS and CDR2 FNYEAQ come from the germline V gene. The ends were cut back, 3 bases at V and 0 bases at J, with 9 bases in the middle. The length of the CDR3 is 15 residues. About this clone itself: The antigen is undetermined.

This clonotype originated in an adult in good health. This specimen consisted of peripheral blood, obtained on day 0 of AZD1222 vaccination. The rearrangement links TRBV7-6 to TRBJ1-5, with D perhaps matching TRBD1 (5 bases). CDR3: CASSLRGFSNQPQHF. The CDR3 DNA follows: TGTGCCAGCAGCTTGAGGGGCTTTAGCAATCAGCCCCAGCATTTT.